Below, one T cell receptor (beta chain) is given with its context. The data belong to a study of cytomegalovirus exposure and HLA in healthy donors. Deletions cut 7 bases from V and 3 bases from J, with 12 bases between. CDR1 is MDHEN, CDR2 SYDVKM, per germline. This CDR3 region has 13 residues. Each donor was nominally healthy when sampled (though unrecorded immune exposures were likely). Amplification used 60 Vbeta primers and 13 Jbeta primers. Data came from immunoSEQ multiplex PCR; TCRdb stores just in-frame clones and leaves some out. The sample lists 120,000 or so clones, about 71% occurring once.

Material: PBMCs. The chain joins TRBV28 to TRBJ1-2; tentative D call: TRBD1 (5 bases). This clonotype was obtained from a woman between 45 and 60 years old in good health and CMV-seronegative. For the CDR3, the DNA is TGTGCCAGCACCATTTTAGGGGACTATGGCTACACCTTC. This translates into CASTILGDYGYTF.